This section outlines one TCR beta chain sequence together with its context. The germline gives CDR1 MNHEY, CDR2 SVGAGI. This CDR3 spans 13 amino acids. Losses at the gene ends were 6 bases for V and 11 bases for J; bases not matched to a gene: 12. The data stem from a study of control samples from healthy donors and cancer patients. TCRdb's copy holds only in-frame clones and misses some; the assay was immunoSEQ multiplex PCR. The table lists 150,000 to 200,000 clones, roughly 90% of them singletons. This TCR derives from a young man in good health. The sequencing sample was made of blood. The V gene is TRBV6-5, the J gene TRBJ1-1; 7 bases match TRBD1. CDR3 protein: CASRGLQTGKAFF. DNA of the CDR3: TGTGCCAGCAGAGGACTCCAGACAGGGAAGGCTTTCTTT.